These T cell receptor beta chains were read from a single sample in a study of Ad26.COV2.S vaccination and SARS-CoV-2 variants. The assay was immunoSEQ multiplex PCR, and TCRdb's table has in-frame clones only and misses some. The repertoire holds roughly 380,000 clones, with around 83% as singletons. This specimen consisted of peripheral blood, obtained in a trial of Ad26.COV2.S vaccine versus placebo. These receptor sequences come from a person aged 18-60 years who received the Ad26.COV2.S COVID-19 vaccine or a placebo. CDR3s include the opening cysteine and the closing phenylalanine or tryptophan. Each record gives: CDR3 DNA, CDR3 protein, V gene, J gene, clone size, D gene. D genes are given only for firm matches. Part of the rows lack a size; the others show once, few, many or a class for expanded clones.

DNA: TGTGCCCAACGAAAGGACGACAATGAGCAGTTCTTC; CDR3: CAQRKDDNEQFF; V: TRBV7-9; J: TRBJ2-1; size: -; D: -
DNA: TGTGCCAGCAGGCCCGGGACAGCCGACCACTACGAGCAGTACTTC; CDR3: CASRPGTADHYEQYF; V: TRBV28; J: TRBJ2-7; size: -; D: TRBD1
DNA: TGTGCCAGCACCTCCCTGGGGGGTTGGGATGAGCAGTTCTTC; CDR3: CASTSLGGWDEQFF; V: TRBV9; J: TRBJ2-1; size: -; D: -
DNA: TGCAGTGCTAGTGGCTCGCGGGAGATCGAGGGCGGGGAGCTGTTTTTT; CDR3: CSASGSREIEGGELFF; V: TRBV20-1; J: TRBJ2-2; size: -; D: TRBD2
DNA: TGTGCCACCGTAGAGGGTCCTGGAAACACCATATATTTT; CDR3: CATVEGPGNTIYF; V: TRBV19; J: TRBJ1-3; size: -; D: -
DNA: TGCGCCAGCAGCTTGTTGGGACTAACCGGCGGGGAGCAGTTCTTC; CDR3: CASSLLGLTGGEQFF; V: TRBV5-1; J: TRBJ2-1; size: few; D: TRBD2
DNA: TGTGCCAGCAGCTTAGGCAAGTACAGTTTGCCGACTGAAGCTTTCTTT; CDR3: CASSLGKYSLPTEAFF; V: TRBV13; J: TRBJ1-1; size: -; D: -
DNA: TGTGCCAGCAGCCCTCGGACAGGGTGGGGTCCCCAGCATTTT; CDR3: CASSPRTGWGPQHF; V: TRBV5-6; J: TRBJ1-5; size: -; D: TRBD1
DNA: TGTGCCAGCAGCTTGAGACCCCAACCCCAGGCAGATACGCAGTATTTT; CDR3: CASSLRPQPQADTQYF; V: TRBV7-6; J: TRBJ2-3; size: -; D: -
DNA: TGTGCCAGCAAAACCGGGACGAGCACCTACAATGAGCAGTTCTTC; CDR3: CASKTGTSTYNEQFF; V: TRBV2; J: TRBJ2-1; size: -; D: -
DNA: TGTGCCAGCAGCTTAACGGGGGGCGCGGGCACTGAAGCTTTCTTT; CDR3: CASSLTGGAGTEAFF; V: TRBV7-8; J: TRBJ1-1; size: -; D: -
DNA: TGTGCCTGGAGTTTCCGGGACAGGGATTTCTCTGGGGCCAACGTCCTGACTTTC; CDR3: CAWSFRDRDFSGANVLTF; V: TRBV30; J: TRBJ2-6; size: -; D: TRBD1
DNA: TGCGCCAGCAGCCAAGGCAGGGGGGTGAATGAGCAGTTCTTC; CDR3: CASSQGRGVNEQFF; V: TRBV4-3; J: TRBJ2-1; size: -; D: -
DNA: TGTGCCAGCAGCGTAAACTCAAAGTATAATTCACCCCTCCACTTT; CDR3: CASSVNSKYNSPLHF; V: TRBV9; J: TRBJ1-6; size: -; D: -
DNA: TGTGCCAGCAGCTTAGGACAGGTCGAAGAGACCCAGTACTTC; CDR3: CASSLGQVEETQYF; V: TRBV7-2; J: TRBJ2-5; size: -; D: -
DNA: TGTGCCAGCAGCCAAGACGGGCGGGCCACCGGGGAGCTGTTTTTT; CDR3: CASSQDGRATGELFF; V: TRBV3-1/TRBV3-2; J: TRBJ2-2; size: -; D: -
DNA: TGTGCCAGTAGTCTACGAGGGGGGACAGGGCAAAAAGCTTTCTTT; CDR3: CASSLRGGTGQKAFF; V: TRBV19; J: TRBJ1-1; size: -; D: TRBD1
DNA: TGCGCCAGCAGTTCTTACTCTGGAAACACCATATATTTT; CDR3: CASSSYSGNTIYF; V: TRBV10-1; J: TRBJ1-3; size: few; D: -
DNA: TGTGCCAGCAGCCAGGGTTCAAACTATGGCTACACCTTC; CDR3: CASSQGSNYGYTF; V: TRBV6-5; J: TRBJ1-2; size: -; D: -
DNA: TGTGCCGGATCTACTAGCGCCCAAGAGACCCAGTACTTC; CDR3: CAGSTSAQETQYF; V: TRBV5-4; J: TRBJ2-5; size: -; D: TRBD2
DNA: TGTGCCAGCAGCGCCCACCGGGACACCGTGAGCGAGCAGTACTTC; CDR3: CASSAHRDTVSEQYF; V: TRBV9; J: TRBJ2-7; size: -; D: -
DNA: TGTGCCAGCAGTTGGGTTGATCAGCCCCAGCATTTT; CDR3: CASSWVDQPQHF; V: TRBV28; J: TRBJ1-5; size: -; D: -
DNA: TGTGCCAGCAGCCTAGGACAGGGGGCGGCCTACGAGCAGTACTTC; CDR3: CASSLGQGAAYEQYF; V: TRBV7-2; J: TRBJ2-7; size: once; D: TRBD1
DNA: TGTGCCAGCAGCTTAGTTGCAGGAATGGGCAATCAGCCCCAGCATTTT; CDR3: CASSLVAGMGNQPQHF; V: TRBV7-8; J: TRBJ1-5; size: -; D: -
DNA: TGTGCCAGCTCACCACGCACAACTAATGAAAAACTGTTTTTT; CDR3: CASSPRTTNEKLFF; V: TRBV18; J: TRBJ1-4; size: -; D: -
DNA: TGTGCCAGCAGCTTAGTGGTGAATTCCTACGAGCAGTACTTC; CDR3: CASSLVVNSYEQYF; V: TRBV7-2; J: TRBJ2-7; size: -; D: -
DNA: TGTGCTAGTGGTTTGGGACATCCTGGGAACACCATATATTTT; CDR3: CASGLGHPGNTIYF; V: TRBV12-5; J: TRBJ1-3; size: -; D: -
DNA: TGTGCCAGCAGCAGCGACAGGGATACCCAAGAGACCCAGTACTTC; CDR3: CASSSDRDTQETQYF; V: TRBV21-1; J: TRBJ2-5; size: -; D: -
DNA: TGTGCCAGCAGCTTGGTAAGCGGCCAGGGGGCTCCTTTGAACACTGAAGCTTTCTTT; CDR3: CASSLVSGQGAPLNTEAFF; V: TRBV5-8; J: TRBJ1-1; size: -; D: TRBD1
DNA: TGCGCCAGCAGCCGAAGCTTCGACAGGGGGTTCTCCTACGAGCAGTACTTC; CDR3: CASSRSFDRGFSYEQYF; V: TRBV4-1; J: TRBJ2-7; size: once; D: TRBD1
DNA: TGTGCCAGCAGGTCCAGGTCAGCCAAAAACATTCAGTACTTC; CDR3: CASRSRSAKNIQYF; V: TRBV2; J: TRBJ2-4; size: -; D: -
DNA: TGTGCCAGCAGCCCGGATGACAGGGGACGCGAGCAGTACTTC; CDR3: CASSPDDRGREQYF; V: TRBV7-6; J: TRBJ2-7; size: few; D: TRBD1